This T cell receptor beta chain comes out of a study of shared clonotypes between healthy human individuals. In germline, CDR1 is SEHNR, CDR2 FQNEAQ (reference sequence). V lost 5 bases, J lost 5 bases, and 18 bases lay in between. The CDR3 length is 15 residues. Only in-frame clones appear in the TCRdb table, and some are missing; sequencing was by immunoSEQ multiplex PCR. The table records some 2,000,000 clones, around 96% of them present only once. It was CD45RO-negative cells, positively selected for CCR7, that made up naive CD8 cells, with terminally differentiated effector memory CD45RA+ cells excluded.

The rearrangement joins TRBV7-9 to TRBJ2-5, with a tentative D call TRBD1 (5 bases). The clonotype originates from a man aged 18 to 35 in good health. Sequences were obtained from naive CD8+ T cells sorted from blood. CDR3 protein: CASSPAIRGWETQYF. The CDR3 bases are TGTGCCAGCAGCCCGGCCATAAGGGGCTGGGAGACCCAGTACTTC. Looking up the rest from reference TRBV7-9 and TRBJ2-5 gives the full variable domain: DTGVSQNPRHKITKRGQNVTFRCDPISEHNRLYWYRQTLGQGPEFLTYFQNEAQLEKSRLLSDRFSAERPKGSFSTLEIQRTEQGDSAMYLCASSPAIRGWETQYFGPGTRLLVL.